The 3 T cell receptor beta chains below were found in one sample sequenced in a study of T-cell memory formation after mild COVID-19. TCRdb re-analysed the 5' RACE reads in MiXCR, keeping a single row per CDR3 protein. This table holds 65,000 to 90,000 distinct CDR3 sequences, about 15% found once. The sample was PBMCs or a T cell subset sorted from them (not recorded which). These receptors were collected from an adult woman who had mild COVID-19 (a few samples of this study predate the infection). Cell type and time point are not known.

The chain links TRBV29-1 to TRBJ2-7; D uncertain. From germline, CDR1 is SQVTM and CDR2 ANQGSEA. The CDR3 contains 13 residues. V was clipped by 6 bases and J by 0 bases, with 12 bases between them. CDR3 bases: TGCAGCGTGCTGACACTTAGCTCCTACGAGCAGTACTTC. Protein: CSVLTLSSYEQYF.

A few counts support this clonotype. The chain recombines TRBV19 with TRBJ2-7; 8 nucleotides line up with TRBD1. J was trimmed by 3 bases and V by 4 bases; bases with no gene match: 5. Germline V gives CDR1 LNHDA, CDR2 SQIVND (reference sequence). CDR3 length: 14 residues. This CDR3 is CASSTGTGRYEQYF. CDR3 coding DNA: TGTGCCAGTAGTACCGGGACAGGCCGCTACGAGCAGTACTTC.

This clonotype was observed a handful of times. The chain uses TRBV7-9 and TRBJ2-7; D is perhaps TRBD2 (6 bases). The germline CDR1 and CDR2 sequences are SEHNR and FQNEAQ (reference sequence). CDR3 size: 15 residues. V was pared by 5 bases and J by 3 bases, with 17 bases between. Here the CDR3 reads CASSLLPGLLYEQYF. The DNA of the CDR3 is TGTGCCAGCAGCCTACTCCCGGGACTGCTCTACGAGCAGTACTTC. Filled out from reference TRBV7-9 and TRBJ2-7, the complete variable domain reads DTGVSQNPRHKITKRGQNVTFRCDPISEHNRLYWYRQTLGQGPEFLTYFQNEAQLEKSRLLSDRFSAERPKGSFSTLEIQRTEQGDSAMYLCASSLLPGLLYEQYFGPGTRLTVT.